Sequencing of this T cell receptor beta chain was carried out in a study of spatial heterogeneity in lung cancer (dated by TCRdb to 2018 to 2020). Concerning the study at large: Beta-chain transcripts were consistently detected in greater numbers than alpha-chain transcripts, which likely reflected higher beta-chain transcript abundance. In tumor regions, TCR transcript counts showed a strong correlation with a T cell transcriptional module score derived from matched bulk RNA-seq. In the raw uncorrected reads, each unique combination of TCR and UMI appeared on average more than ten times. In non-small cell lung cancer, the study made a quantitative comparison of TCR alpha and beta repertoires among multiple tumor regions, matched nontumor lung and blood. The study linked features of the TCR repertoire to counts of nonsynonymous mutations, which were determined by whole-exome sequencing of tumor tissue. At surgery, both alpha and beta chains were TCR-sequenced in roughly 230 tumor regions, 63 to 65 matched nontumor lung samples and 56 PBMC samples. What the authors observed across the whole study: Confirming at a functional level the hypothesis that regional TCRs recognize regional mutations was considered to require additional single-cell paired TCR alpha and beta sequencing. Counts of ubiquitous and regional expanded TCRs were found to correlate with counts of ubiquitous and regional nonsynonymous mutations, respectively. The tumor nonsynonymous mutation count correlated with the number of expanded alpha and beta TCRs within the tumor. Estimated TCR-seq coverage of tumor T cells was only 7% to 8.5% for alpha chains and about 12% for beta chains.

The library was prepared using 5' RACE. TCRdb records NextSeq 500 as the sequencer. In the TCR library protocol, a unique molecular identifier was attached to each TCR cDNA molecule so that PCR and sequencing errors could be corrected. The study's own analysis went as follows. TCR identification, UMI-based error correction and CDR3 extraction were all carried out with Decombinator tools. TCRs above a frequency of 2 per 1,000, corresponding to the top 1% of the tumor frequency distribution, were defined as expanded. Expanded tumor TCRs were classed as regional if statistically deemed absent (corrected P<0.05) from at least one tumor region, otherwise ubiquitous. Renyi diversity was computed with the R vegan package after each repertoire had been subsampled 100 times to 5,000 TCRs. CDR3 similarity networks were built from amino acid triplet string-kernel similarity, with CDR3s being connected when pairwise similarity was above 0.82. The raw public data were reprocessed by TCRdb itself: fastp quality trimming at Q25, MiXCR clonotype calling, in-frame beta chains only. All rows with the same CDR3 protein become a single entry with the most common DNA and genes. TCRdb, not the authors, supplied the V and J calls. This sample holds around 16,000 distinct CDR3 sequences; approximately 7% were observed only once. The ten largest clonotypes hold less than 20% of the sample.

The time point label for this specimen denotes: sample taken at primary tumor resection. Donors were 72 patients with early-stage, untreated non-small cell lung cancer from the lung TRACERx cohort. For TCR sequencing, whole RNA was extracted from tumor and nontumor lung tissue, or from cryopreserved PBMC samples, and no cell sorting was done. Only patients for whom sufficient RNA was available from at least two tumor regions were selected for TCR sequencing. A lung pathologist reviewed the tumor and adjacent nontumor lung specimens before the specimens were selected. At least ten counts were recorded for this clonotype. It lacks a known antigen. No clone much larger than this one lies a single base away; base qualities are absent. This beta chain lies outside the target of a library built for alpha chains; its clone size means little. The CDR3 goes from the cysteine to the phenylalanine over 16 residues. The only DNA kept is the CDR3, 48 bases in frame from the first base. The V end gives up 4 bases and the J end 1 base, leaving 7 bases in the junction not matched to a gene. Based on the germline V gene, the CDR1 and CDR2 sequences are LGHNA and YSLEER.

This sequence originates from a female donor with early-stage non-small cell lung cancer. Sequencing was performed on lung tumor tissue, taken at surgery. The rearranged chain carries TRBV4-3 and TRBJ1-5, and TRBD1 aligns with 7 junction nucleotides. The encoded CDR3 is CASSPGGARSNQPQHF. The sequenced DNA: TGCGCCAGCAGCCCAGGGGGGGCTAGGAGCAATCAGCCCCAGCATTTT.